The 6 T cell receptor beta chains below all came from one sample that was sequenced in a study of shared clonotypes between healthy human individuals. Naive CD8 cells lacked CD45RO, underwent positive selection for CCR7 and left out terminally differentiated effector memory CD45RA+ cells. Repertoires were generated with immunoSEQ multiplex PCR, while TCRdb's copy carries only in-frame clones and drops some. This repertoire shows around 2.1 million clones, just over 90% found once; its top ten account for over 1.5%. The material sequenced was naive CD8+ T cells from PBMCs. All receptors come from a man aged 18 to 30 in good health. Some clones in this sample may be carry-over from other donors' samples.

The V gene is TRBV5-6, the J gene TRBJ2-7; no firm D call. The V gene's germline CDR1 is SGHDT and CDR2 YYEEEE. This CDR3 has 13 amino acids. Trimming left V 4 bases short and J 2 bases short, with 10 bases between. The CDR3 DNA reads TGTGCCAGCAGCACCGGGCCCCCCTACGAGCAGTACTTC. Translated: CASSTGPPYEQYF.

The CDR3 sequence: CASSPRALYGYTF. CDR3 in DNA: TGTGCCAGCAGCCCCCGGGCCCTCTATGGCTACACCTTC. The chain is built from TRBV6-5 and TRBJ1-2; D not resolved. V gave up 6 bases and J gave up 4 bases, with 12 bases separating them. The CDR3 sequence is 13 residues long. Per germline, CDR1 MNHEY and CDR2 SVGAGI.

The rearrangement links TRBV4-2 to TRBJ2-2, with D possibly called TRBD1 or TRBD2 (5 bases each). V lost 3 bases to trimming and J lost 1 base, with 18 bases between them. The V gene's germline CDR1 is LGHNA and CDR2 YNFKEQ. This CDR3 is built from 18 residues. The CDR3 bases are TGTGCCAGCAGCCATCCCAGGGAGAAACAACTGAACACCGGGGAGCTGTTTTTT. Amino acid sequence: CASSHPREKQLNTGELFF.

The chain uses TRBV6-4 and TRBJ2-7; 9 bases line up with TRBD2. This CDR3 has 17 amino acids. J lost 0 bases, V lost 9 bases, and 15 bases had no gene match. Germline V lookup: CDR1 MRHNA, CDR2 SNTAGT. The CDR3 DNA reads TGTGCCAGACCCCCTATTACTAGCGGGCTCAGCTCCTACGAGCAGTACTTC. Protein: CARPPITSGLSSYEQYF.

The chain is built from TRBV7-9 and TRBJ2-7; 7 bases are a match to TRBD1. This CDR3 spans 17 amino acids. Germline CDR1 SEHNR, CDR2 FQNEAQ (reference sequence). The ends lost 5 bases at V and 3 bases at J; junction bases unmatched: 16. The CDR3, as DNA: TGTGCCAGCAGCCCAGGACCGACAGGGCTCCAAATCTACGAGCAGTACTTC. Protein sequence: CASSPGPTGLQIYEQYF.

Of note for this clone: The same CDR3 arises from other DNA sequences in this sample as well. The chain has TRBV9 and TRBJ1-1, with a tentative D call TRBD1 (5 bases). V lost 4 bases and J lost 8, with 18 bases in between. Germline V gives CDR1 SGDLS, CDR2 YYNGEE. CDR3 length: 14 amino acids. The CDR3: CASSSSGGGTEAFF. CDR3 coding DNA: TGTGCCAGCAGCTCTAGTGGTGGGGGAACGGAAGCTTTCTTT.